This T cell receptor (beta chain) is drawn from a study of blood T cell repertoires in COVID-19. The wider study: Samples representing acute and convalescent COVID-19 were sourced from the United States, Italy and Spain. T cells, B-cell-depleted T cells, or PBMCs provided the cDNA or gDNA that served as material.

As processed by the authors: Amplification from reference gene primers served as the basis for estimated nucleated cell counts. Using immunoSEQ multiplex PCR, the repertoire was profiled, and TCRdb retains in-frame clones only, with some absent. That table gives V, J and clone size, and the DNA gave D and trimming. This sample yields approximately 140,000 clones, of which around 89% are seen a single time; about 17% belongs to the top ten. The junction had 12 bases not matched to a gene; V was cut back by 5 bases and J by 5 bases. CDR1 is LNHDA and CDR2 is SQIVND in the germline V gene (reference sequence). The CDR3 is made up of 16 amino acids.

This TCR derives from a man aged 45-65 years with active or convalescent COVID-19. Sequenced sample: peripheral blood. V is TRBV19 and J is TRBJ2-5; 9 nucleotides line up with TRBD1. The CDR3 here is CASSPGTGPRVETQYF. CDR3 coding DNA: TGTGCCAGTAGTCCCGGGACAGGGCCCCGGGTGGAGACCCAGTACTTC. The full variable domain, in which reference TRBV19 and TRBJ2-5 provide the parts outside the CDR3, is DGGITQSPKYLFRKEGQNVTLSCEQNLNHDAMYWYRQDPGQGLRLIYYSQIVNDFQKGDIAEGYSVSREKKESFPLTVTSAQKNPTAFYLCASSPGTGPRVETQYFGPGTRLLVL.